This T cell receptor beta chain came from a study of graft-versus-host responses after intestinal transplantation. Whole-study findings and limits: Graft-donor T cell macrochimerism in patients accompanied high graft-versus-host to host-versus-graft clonal ratios in allografts.

Remarks on this clone: Its antigen is unknown.

The CDR3 spans 16 residues. V dropped 0 bases and J dropped 1 base, with 12 bases sitting between them. CDR1 and CDR2 (germline): SGHRS, YFSETQ. The assay was immunoSEQ multiplex PCR, and TCRdb's table has in-frame clones only and misses some. The table includes approximately 130,000 clones, around nine tenths detected once. Source: unstimulated CD4+ T cells sorted from spleen or lymph node cells, taken before intestinal transplant. This sequence originates from a human donor who received an intestinal transplant. The V and J genes are TRBV5-1 and TRBJ2-3; D possibly corresponds to TRBD1 (5 bases). CDR3 protein: CASSLAEGAGTDTQYF. The CDR3 DNA follows: TGCGCCAGCAGCTTGGCCGAAGGGGCCGGCACAGATACGCAGTATTTT. The entire variable domain, with the rest obtained from reference TRBV5-1 and TRBJ2-3, is as follows: KAGVTQTPRYLIKTRGQQVTLSCSPISGHRSVSWYQQTPGQGLQFLFEYFSETQRNKGNFPGRFSGRQFSNSRSEMNVSTLELGDSALYLCASSLAEGAGTDTQYFGPGTRLTVL.